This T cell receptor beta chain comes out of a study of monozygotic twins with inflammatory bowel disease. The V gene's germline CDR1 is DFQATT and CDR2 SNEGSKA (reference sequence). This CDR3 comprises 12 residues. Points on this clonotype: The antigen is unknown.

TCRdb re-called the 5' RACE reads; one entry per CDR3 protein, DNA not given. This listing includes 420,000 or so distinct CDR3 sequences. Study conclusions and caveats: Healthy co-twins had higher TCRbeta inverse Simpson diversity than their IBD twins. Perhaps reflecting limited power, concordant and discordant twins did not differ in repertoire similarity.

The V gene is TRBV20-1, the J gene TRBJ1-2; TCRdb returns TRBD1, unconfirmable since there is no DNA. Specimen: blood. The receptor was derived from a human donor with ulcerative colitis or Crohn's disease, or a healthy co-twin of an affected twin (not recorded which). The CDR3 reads CSLPGARYGYTF.